Below, 4 T cell receptor beta chains from the same sample are listed, as sequenced in a study of neoadjuvant nivolumab and ipilimumab in lung cancer. TCRdb's copy holds only in-frame clones and misses some; the assay was immunoSEQ multiplex PCR. The repertoire includes approximately 17,000 clones, more than 75% of them detected once, and over 6% sits in the top ten. This sample comprised tumor tissue, obtained after neoadjuvant nivolumab, alone or with ipilimumab, at or shortly before surgery. These receptor sequences come from an adult with non-small cell lung cancer.

The J gene is TRBJ1-2, the V gene TRBV5-5; D is uncertain. Germline V gene data show CDR1 as SGHKS and CDR2 as YYEKEE (reference sequence). CDR3 length equals 13 residues. The V gene lost 4 bases and the J gene lost 7 bases, with 14 bases spanning the gap. DNA of the CDR3: TGTGCCAGCAGCACGACCCTCGTCGTTGGCTACACCTTC. Translating it yields CASSTTLVVGYTF.

The chain recombines TRBV6-5 with TRBJ1-2, with D possibly TRBD1 on 5 matching bases. This CDR3 region has 14 residues. V was cut by 6 bases and J by 5 bases, with 16 bases left in between. Germline V gene sequence: CDR1 MNHEY, CDR2 SVGAGI. The CDR3, as DNA: TGTGCCAGCAGCCCGGCTAGGGGTGGATATGGCTACACCTTC. Encoded protein: CASSPARGGYGYTF.

This rearrangement joins TRBV4-3 to TRBJ1-3; the D is unclear. The CDR3 covers 15 residues. In germline, CDR1 is LGHNA, CDR2 YSLEER. The V and J ends lost 1 base and 0 bases respectively, with 7 bases between them. The DNA for the CDR3 is TGCGCCAGCAGCCAAGTGGAACTCTCTGGAAACACCATATATTTT. Protein sequence: CASSQVELSGNTIYF.

The chain carries TRBV9 and TRBJ2-3; D is unclear. The V end was cut by 2 bases, the J end by 3 bases, with 13 bases between. The CDR3 length is 15 residues. CDR1 and CDR2 (germline): SGDLS, YYNGEE. The CDR3 DNA is TGTGCCAGCAGCGTTAGGAGCCTGGGGACAGATACGCAGTATTTT. It yields the protein CASSVRSLGTDTQYF.